The next 15 T cell receptor beta chains were all read from a single sample in a study of control samples from healthy donors and cancer patients. This table comes from immunoSEQ multiplex PCR, and its TCRdb copy is limited to in-frame clones, with some not included. The sample gives some 150,000 clones, about nine tenths of which show up once; around 4.7% is in the top ten. The material sequenced was blood. Receptors originate from a man in his thirties or forties in good health.

CDR3 amino acids: CASSQDMTAYYGYTF. The CDR3 DNA follows: TGTGCCAGCAGCCAAGATATGACAGCTTACTATGGCTACACCTTC. The chain joins TRBV14 to TRBJ1-2; TRBD1 might be the D (5 bases). V lost 0 bases and J 3 bases, leaving 11 bases between the germline ends. The CDR3 is 15 amino acids. The V gene's germline CDR1 is SGHDN and CDR2 FVKESK.

The chain couples TRBV5-6 to TRBJ1-5; the D is unclear. Germline V CDR1 and CDR2: SGHDT, YYEEEE. The CDR3 has 14 amino acids. V shed 1 base and J shed 5 bases, with 10 bases lying between them. The CDR3 sequence: CASSLMWLDQPQHF. The CDR3, as DNA: TGTGCCAGCAGCTTGATGTGGCTAGATCAGCCCCAGCATTTT.

The chain carries TRBV7-8 and TRBJ1-1; D not certain. CDR3 length: 13 amino acids. Germline V lookup: CDR1 SGHVS, CDR2 FQNEAQ. Trimming pared 5 bases from V and 1 base from J, leaving 8 bases between. The CDR3: CASSQSKNTEAFF. The CDR3 DNA reads as TGTGCCAGCAGCCAGTCGAAGAACACTGAAGCTTTCTTT.

V gene TRBV7-9 combines with J gene TRBJ2-1; 10 nucleotides match TRBD2. CDR3 length: 16 amino acids. The germline V gene has CDR1 SEHNR and CDR2 FQNEAQ (reference sequence). J was trimmed by 4 bases and V by 5 bases; bases with no gene match: 8. This CDR3 reads CASSAPGLAEYNEQFF. The CDR3 bases are TGTGCCAGCAGCGCACCTGGACTAGCGGAGTACAATGAGCAGTTCTTC.

This clone was found once. This sequence joins TRBV12-3 or TRBV12-4 and TRBJ2-2, with D hard to call. This CDR3 comprises 13 residues. Trimming left V 3 bases short and J 5 bases short, with 7 bases between. The CDR3 nucleotides are TGTGCCAGCAGTTTGTGGGAAACCGGGGAGCTGTTTTTT. Translated: CASSLWETGELFF.

This clone has only one observation. The genes are TRBV7-3 and TRBJ2-3, with D hard to call. V was cut by 5 bases and J by 2 bases, with 14 bases left in between. The CDR3 runs to 15 residues. The V gene's germline CDR1 is SGHTA and CDR2 FQGTGA. The CDR3 DNA is TGTGCCAGCAGCCCCCAAGCGCCGCCCACAGATACGCAGTATTTT. Its translation is CASSPQAPPTDTQYF.

This chain uses TRBV5-1 with TRBJ2-2; TRBD1 agrees at 9 bases. Germline values: CDR1 SGHRS, CDR2 YFSETQ. The CDR3 spans 17 residues. The trim removed 4 bases at V and 0 bases at J, leaving 7 bases unmatched. The CDR3 nucleotides are TGCGCCAGCAGCGGAACAGGGGGCTCCGCGAACACCGGGGAGCTGTTTTTT. This sequence encodes CASSGTGGSANTGELFF. Based on the CDR3 plus reference TRBV5-1 and TRBJ2-2, the full variable domain is KAGVTQTPRYLIKTRGQQVTLSCSPISGHRSVSWYQQTPGQGLQFLFEYFSETQRNKGNFPGRFSGRQFSNSRSEMNVSTLELGDSALYLCASSGTGGSANTGELFFGEGSRLTVL.

This sequence joins TRBV7-2 and TRBJ1-6; 10 bases agree with TRBD1. This CDR3 region has 16 residues. V lost 1 base to trimming and J lost 8 bases; unmatched junction nucleotides: 5. From germline, CDR1 is SGHTA and CDR2 FQGNSA. The CDR3 region has the DNA TGTGCCAGCAGCTTAGGGGGACAGGGGAGTTATTCACCCCTCCACTTT. Translated: CASSLGGQGSYSPLHF.

This chain links TRBV27 with TRBJ2-7, with 11 bases lining up with TRBD2. Per the germline V gene, CDR1 is MNHEY and CDR2 is SMNVEV (reference sequence). Trimming took 6 bases from V and 1 from J; bases not matched to a gene: 5. The CDR3 is 15 amino acids. Here the CDR3 DNA reads TGTGCCAGCAGGCCGGGACTAGCGGCTTCCTACGAGCAGTACTTC. Its protein product is CASRPGLAASYEQYF.

This clone appeared many times. The chain recombines TRBV6-2 or TRBV6-3 with TRBJ2-3, with 13 bases that match TRBD2. Trimming took 5 bases from V and 0 from J; bases not matched to a gene: 11. CDR3 length: 19 amino acids. Germline CDR1 is MNHEY and CDR2 is SVGEGT. The CDR3 DNA reads TGTGCCAGCAGTCGCCCCCGGACTAGCGGGGGCCACAGCACAGATACGCAGTATTTT. It translates to CASSRPRTSGGHSTDTQYF.

V is TRBV3-1 (or the pseudogene TRBV3-2) and J is TRBJ2-7; D not certain. Looked up from germline, CDR1 is LGHDT and CDR2 is YNNKEL (reference sequence). Deletions cut 5 bases from V and 3 bases from J, with 11 bases between. This CDR3 spans 13 amino acids. CDR3 sequence: CASSSVHGYEQYF. The CDR3, as DNA: TGTGCCAGCAGCTCCGTCCACGGCTACGAGCAGTACTTC.

The CDR3 region has the DNA TGTGCCAGCAAGTTGGACAATCAGCCCCAGCATTTT. It encodes CASKLDNQPQHF. J is TRBJ1-5 and V is TRBV2; no clear D gene. Germline-derived CDR1 and CDR2 are SNHLY and FYNNEI. This CDR3 is built from 12 residues. V was pared by 7 bases and J by 3 bases, with 7 bases between.

The chain couples TRBV24-1 to TRBJ2-7; 8 nucleotides match TRBD1. Germline values: CDR1 KGHDR, CDR2 SFDVKD. The ends lost 4 bases at V and 7 bases at J; junction bases unmatched: 11. CDR3 length: 15 residues. In DNA form, the CDR3 reads TGTGCCACCAGTGACCCGACAGGGGACCCTTGGGAGCAGTACTTC. It specifies CATSDPTGDPWEQYF.

The chain recombines TRBV6-5 with TRBJ2-7; D is possibly TRBD2 (6 bases). The CDR3 runs to 15 residues. The germline V gene encodes CDR1 MNHEY and CDR2 SVGAGI. The V end was cut by 4 bases, the J end by 0 bases, with 13 bases between. Here the CDR3 reads CASSWGTRSSYEQYF. In DNA form, the CDR3 reads TGTGCCAGCAGTTGGGGGACTCGCAGCTCCTACGAGCAGTACTTC.

The chain employs TRBV24-1 and TRBJ2-5, with 10 nucleotides matching TRBD1. CDR3 size: 18 residues. Germline V lookup: CDR1 KGHDR, CDR2 SFDVKD. V gave up 5 bases and J gave up 2 bases; unmatched junction bases: 13. CDR3 DNA sequence: TGTGCCACCAGTGCCGGTGGGGACAGGGGTTTTCGGCAAGAGACCCAGTACTTC. It specifies CATSAGGDRGFRQETQYF.